This TCR beta chain was found in a study of shared clonotypes between healthy human individuals. Study-wide background: Sampling drew on donors who were a couple of women and three men aged 18 to 49. Three CD4 naive, three CD4 memory, two CD8 naive and one CD8 memory plate were used per donor.

TCRdb's table, derived via immunoSEQ multiplex PCR, lists solely in-frame clones and lacks some. The sample has 2 million to 2.5 million clones; just under 95% are singletons. General observations from the study: Compared with clonotypes that all four donors shared, non-shared clonotypes had lower generation probabilities. With a handful of donors compared, 5% to 5.5% of naive CD4 clonotypes were shared.

On this clone itself: Its antigen is as yet unknown. Compared with germline, one end of the junction differs, possibly owing to a read error.

The CDR3 totals 15 residues. Germline CDR1 and CDR2: LNHDA and SQIVND (reference sequence). Naive CD8 cells, CD45RO-negative and positively selected for CCR7, excluded terminally differentiated effector memory CD45RA+ cells. Sequenced input: naive CD8+ T cells sorted from blood. This TCR was recovered from a man aged 18-30 years in good health. The chain joins TRBV19 to TRBJ2-2; D is unclear. The CDR3 DNA follows: TGTGCCAGTAGGATAGACTTTGCGAACACCGGGGAGCTGTTTTTT. This encodes CASRIDFANTGELFF.